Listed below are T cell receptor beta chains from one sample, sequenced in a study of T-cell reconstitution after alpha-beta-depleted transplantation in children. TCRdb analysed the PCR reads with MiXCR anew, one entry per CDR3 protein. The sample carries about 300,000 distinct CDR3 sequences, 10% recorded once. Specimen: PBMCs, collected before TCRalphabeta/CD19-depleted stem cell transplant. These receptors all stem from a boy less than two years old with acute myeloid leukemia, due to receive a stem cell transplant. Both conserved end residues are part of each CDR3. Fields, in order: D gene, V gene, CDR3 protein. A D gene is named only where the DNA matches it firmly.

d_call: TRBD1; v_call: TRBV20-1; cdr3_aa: CSAPTGAYGYTF
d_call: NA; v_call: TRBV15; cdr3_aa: CATSRDWGLSRGDEQYF
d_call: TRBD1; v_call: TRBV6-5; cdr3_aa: CASSYSGRGYTDTQYF
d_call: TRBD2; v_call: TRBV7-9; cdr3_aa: CASSSVAGATDTQYF
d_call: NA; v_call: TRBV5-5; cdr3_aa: CASSFKGLFYEQYF
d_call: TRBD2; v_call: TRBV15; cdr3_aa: CATSPQTSGSGEQYF
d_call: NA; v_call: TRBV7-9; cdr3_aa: CASSFPLGQGPLHF
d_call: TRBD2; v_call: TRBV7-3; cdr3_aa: CASSLIAGETYEQYF
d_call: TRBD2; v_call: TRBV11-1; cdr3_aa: CASSLERASGRTTYNEQFF
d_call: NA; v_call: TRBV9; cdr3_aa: CASSLGRYKGSEQYF
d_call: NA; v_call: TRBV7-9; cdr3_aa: CAASPRGENIQYF
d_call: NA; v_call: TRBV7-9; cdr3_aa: CASNRQNTDTQYF
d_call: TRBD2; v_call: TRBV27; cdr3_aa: CASGTSGTYEQYF
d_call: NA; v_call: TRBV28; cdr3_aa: CASSPPGFYNEQFF
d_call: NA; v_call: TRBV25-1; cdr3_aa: CASSEYFPSYEQYF
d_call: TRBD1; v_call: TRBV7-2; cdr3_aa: CASSNRDRAFLHF
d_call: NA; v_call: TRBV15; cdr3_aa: CATSRAAGGEQYF
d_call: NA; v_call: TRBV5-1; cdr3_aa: CASSLEGARGANVLTF
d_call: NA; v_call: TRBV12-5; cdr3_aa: CASGPDQPQHF
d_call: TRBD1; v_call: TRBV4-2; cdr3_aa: CASSHLRDRVTDTQYF
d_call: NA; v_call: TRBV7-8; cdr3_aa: CASSPARGAGQPQHF
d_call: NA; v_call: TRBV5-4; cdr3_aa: CASTGSSYNEQFF
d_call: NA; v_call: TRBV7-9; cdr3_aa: CASSFGPPLNQPQHF
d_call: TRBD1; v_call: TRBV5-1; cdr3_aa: CASSLLTGKDSPLHF
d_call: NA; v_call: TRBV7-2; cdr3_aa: CASSFVALNEQFF
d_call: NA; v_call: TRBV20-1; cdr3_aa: CSAIRDGDNEQFF
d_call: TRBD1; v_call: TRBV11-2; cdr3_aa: CASSLIRQGGSPLHF
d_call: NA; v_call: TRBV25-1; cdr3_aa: CASSETAVSGNTIYF
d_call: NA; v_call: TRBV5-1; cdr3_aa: CASSWGVNTELFF
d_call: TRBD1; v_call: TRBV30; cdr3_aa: CAWSGTGGFISGANVLTF
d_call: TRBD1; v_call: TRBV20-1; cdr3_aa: CTPSRGQGAGGYTF
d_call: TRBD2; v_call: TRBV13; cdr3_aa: CASIIQSSGAYNEQFF
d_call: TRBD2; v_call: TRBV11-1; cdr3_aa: CASSSIAGGLIIYF
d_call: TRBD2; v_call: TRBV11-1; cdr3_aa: CASSSPLSTGTSGGTDTQYF
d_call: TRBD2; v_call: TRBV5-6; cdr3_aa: CASSYLAGGAYEQYF
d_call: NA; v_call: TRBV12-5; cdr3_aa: CASGLGDSYEQYF
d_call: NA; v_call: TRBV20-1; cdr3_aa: CSARGRAKNIQYF
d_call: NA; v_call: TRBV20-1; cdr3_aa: CSASATWGPQFF
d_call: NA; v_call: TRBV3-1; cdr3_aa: CASSQRTAAPSSSTDTQYF
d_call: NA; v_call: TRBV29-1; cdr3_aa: CSVERTGELFF
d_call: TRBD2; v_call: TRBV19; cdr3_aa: CASSISGGAAGELFF
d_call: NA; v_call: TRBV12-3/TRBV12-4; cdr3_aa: CASSPASTDTQYF
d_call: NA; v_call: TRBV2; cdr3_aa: CASAHSRDNEQFF
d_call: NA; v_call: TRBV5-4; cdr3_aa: CASSVPQGTDTQYF
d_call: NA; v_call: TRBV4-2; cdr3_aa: CASSQTGYGGYTF
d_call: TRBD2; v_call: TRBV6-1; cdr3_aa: CASRPGLAGGKDEQFF
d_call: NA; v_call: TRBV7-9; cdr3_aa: CASSLNRADEQYF
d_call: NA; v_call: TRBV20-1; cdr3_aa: CSARDPSRQVREKLFF
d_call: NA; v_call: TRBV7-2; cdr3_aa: CASSLGGTAYTEAFF
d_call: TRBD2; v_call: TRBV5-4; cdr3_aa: CASKPGGTSSTGEQFF
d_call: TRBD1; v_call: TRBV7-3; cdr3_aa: CASSSTGTEGDEQYF
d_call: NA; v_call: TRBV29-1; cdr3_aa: CSALGGKNYEQYF
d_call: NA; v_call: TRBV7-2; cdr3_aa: CASSLVSGKPLHF
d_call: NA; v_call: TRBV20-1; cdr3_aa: CSAREGGPSYNEQFF
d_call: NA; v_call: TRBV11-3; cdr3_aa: CASSLRGGSYNSPLHF
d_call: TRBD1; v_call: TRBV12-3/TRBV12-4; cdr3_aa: CASSLVGTGIGYTF